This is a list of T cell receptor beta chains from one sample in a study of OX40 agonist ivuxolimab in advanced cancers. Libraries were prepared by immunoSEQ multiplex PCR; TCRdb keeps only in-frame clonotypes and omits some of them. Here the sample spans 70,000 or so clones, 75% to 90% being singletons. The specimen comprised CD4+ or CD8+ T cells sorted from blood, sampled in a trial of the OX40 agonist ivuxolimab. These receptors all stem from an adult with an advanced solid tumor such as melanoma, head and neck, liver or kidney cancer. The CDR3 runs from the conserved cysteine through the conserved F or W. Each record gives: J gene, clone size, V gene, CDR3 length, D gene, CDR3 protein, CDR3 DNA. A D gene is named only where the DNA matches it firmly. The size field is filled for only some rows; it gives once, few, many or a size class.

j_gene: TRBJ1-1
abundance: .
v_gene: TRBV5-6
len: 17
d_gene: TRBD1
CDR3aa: CASSLFIQGERNTEAFF
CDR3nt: TGTGCCAGCAGCTTGTTCATACAGGGGGAAAGGAACACTGAAGCTTTCTTT

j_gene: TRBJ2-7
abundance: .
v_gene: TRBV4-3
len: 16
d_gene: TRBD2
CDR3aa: CASSQLLAGALYEQYF
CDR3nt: TGCGCCAGCAGCCAGTTACTAGCGGGGGCCCTCTACGAGCAGTACTTC

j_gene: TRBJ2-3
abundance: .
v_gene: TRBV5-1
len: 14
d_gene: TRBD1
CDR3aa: CASSFGQGTDTQYF
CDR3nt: TGCGCCAGCAGCTTCGGACAGGGCACAGATACGCAGTATTTT

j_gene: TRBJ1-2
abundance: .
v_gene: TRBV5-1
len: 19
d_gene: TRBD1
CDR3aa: CASSSIPGQGAWGNYGYTF
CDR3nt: TGCGCCAGCAGCTCGATCCCAGGACAGGGGGCATGGGGTAACTATGGCTACACCTTC

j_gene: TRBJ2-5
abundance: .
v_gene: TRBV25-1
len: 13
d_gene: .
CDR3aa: CASSDDSQETQYF
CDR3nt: TGTGCCAGCAGTGACGACAGCCAAGAGACCCAGTACTTC

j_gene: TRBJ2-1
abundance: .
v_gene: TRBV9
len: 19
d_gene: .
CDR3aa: CASSVPSGPGGQGYNEQFF
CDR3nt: TGTGCCAGCAGCGTACCCTCCGGGCCCGGGGGGCAAGGCTACAATGAGCAGTTCTTC

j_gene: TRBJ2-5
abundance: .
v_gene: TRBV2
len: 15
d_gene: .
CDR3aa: CASSEAIALQETQYF
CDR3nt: TGTGCCAGCAGTGAAGCGATTGCTCTCCAAGAGACCCAGTACTTC

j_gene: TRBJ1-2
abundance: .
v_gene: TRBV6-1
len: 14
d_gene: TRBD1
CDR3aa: CASSARRQGYGYTF
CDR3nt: TGTGCCAGCAGTGCCAGACGACAGGGCTATGGCTACACCTTC

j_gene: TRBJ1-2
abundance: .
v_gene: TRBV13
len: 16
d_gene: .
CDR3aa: CASSSGGSPTNYGYTF
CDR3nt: TGTGCCAGCAGCTCTGGGGGTTCCCCAACTAACTATGGCTACACCTTC

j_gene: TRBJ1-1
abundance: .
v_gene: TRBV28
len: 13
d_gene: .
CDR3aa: CASRTQGLSEAFF
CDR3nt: TGTGCCAGCAGGACCCAGGGTTTATCTGAAGCTTTCTTT

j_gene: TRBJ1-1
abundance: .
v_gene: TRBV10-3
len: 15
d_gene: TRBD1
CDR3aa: CAISGTQHRGTEAFF
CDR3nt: TGTGCCATCAGTGGAACCCAACACAGGGGCACTGAAGCTTTCTTT

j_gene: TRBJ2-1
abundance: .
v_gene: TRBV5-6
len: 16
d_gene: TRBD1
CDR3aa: CASSLGDRGSYNEQFF
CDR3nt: TGTGCCAGCAGCTTGGGTGACAGGGGGAGCTACAATGAGCAGTTCTTC

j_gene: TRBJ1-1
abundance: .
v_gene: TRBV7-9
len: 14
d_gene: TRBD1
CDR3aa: CASSTGQGASEAFF
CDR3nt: TGTGCCAGCAGCACCGGACAGGGGGCCTCTGAAGCTTTCTTT

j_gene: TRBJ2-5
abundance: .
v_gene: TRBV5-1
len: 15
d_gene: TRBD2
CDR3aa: CASSSERLAGGTQYF
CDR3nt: TGCGCCAGCAGCTCCGAGCGACTAGCGGGGGGGACCCAGTACTTC

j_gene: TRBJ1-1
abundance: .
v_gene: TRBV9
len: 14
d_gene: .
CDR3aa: CASSVDWTNTEAFF
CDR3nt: TGTGCCAGCAGCGTAGATTGGACGAACACTGAAGCTTTCTTT

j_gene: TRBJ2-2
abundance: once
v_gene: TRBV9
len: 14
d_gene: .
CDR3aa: CASSALGGPGELFF
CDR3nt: TGTGCCAGCAGCGCTCTTGGGGGGCCCGGGGAGCTGTTTTTT

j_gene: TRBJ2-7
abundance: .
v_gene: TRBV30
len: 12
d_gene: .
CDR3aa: CAWSVSGNEQYF
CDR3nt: TGTGCCTGGAGTGTGTCGGGGAACGAGCAGTACTTC

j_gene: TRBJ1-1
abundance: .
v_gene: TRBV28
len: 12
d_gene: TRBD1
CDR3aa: CAGTGAGTEAFF
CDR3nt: TGTGCCGGGACAGGGGCAGGAACTGAAGCTTTCTTT

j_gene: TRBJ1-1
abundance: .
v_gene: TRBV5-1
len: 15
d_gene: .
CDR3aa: CASSLGGAPPTEAFF
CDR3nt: TGCGCCAGCAGCTTGGGGGGGGCCCCCCCAACTGAAGCTTTCTTT

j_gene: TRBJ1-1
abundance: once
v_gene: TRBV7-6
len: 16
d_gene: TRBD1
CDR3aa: CASSLNRGVRNTEAFF
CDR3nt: TGTGCCAGCAGCTTAAACAGGGGTGTCCGAAACACTGAAGCTTTCTTT

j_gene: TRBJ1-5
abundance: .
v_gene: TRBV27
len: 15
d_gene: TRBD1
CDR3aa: CASSFIQGAPQPQHF
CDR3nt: TGTGCCAGCAGTTTTATACAGGGGGCGCCTCAGCCCCAGCATTTT

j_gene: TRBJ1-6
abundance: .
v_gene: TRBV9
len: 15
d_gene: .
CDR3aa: CASSPAGSHNSPLHF
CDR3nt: TGTGCCAGCAGCCCGGCGGGCAGTCATAATTCACCCCTCCACTTT

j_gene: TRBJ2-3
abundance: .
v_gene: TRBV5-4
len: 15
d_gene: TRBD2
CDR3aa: CASSFSGGAADTQYF
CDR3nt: TGTGCCAGCAGCTTTAGCGGGGGGGCAGCAGATACGCAGTATTTT

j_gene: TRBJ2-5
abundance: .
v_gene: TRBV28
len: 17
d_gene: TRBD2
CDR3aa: CASSFRTSGRTGETQYF
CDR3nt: TGTGCCAGCAGTTTCCGGACTAGCGGGAGGACCGGGGAGACCCAGTACTTC

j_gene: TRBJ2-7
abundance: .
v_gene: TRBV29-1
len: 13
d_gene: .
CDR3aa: CSVVRPDTYEQYF
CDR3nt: TGCAGCGTTGTAAGGCCGGATACCTACGAGCAGTACTTC

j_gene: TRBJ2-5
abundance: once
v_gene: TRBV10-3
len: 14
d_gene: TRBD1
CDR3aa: CAISLDRGRETQYF
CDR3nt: TGTGCCATCAGCTTGGACAGGGGGCGCGAGACCCAGTACTTC

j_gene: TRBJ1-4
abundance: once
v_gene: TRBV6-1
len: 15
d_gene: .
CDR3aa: CASSGTPIFNEKLFF
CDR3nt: TGTGCCAGTTCCGGGACCCCGATCTTTAATGAAAAACTGTTTTTT

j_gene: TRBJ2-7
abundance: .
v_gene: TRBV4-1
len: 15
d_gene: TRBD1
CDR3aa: CASSQAEQGAYEQYF
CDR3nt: TGCGCCAGCAGCCAAGCCGAGCAGGGGGCGTACGAGCAGTACTTC

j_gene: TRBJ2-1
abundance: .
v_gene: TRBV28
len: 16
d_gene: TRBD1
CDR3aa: CASSLPGQTSYNEQFF
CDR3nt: TGTGCCAGCAGTCTACCGGGACAGACCTCCTACAATGAGCAGTTCTTC

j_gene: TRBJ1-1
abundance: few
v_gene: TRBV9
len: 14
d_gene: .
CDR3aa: CASSVVRRNTEAFF
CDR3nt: TGTGCCAGCAGCGTAGTGCGGCGGAACACTGAAGCTTTCTTT

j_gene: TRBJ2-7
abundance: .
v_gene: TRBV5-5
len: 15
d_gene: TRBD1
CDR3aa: CASSLSGGIGYEQYF
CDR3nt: TGTGCCAGCAGCTTGTCAGGGGGAATTGGCTACGAGCAGTACTTC

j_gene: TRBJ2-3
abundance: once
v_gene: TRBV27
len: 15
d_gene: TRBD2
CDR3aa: CASSLLAGRTDTQYF
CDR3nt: TGTGCCAGCAGCTTACTAGCGGGGCGCACAGATACGCAGTATTTT

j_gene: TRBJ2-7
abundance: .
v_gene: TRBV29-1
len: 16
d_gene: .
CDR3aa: CSVRGGQNLGPYEQYF
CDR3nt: TGCAGCGTGCGAGGGGGACAAAACCTTGGTCCCTACGAGCAGTACTTC

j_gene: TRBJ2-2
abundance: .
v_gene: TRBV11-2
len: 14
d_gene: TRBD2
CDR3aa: CASRGGDSTGELFF
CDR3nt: TGTGCCAGCAGGGGAGGGGACTCCACCGGGGAGCTGTTTTTT

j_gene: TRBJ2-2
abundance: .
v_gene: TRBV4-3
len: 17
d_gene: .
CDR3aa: CASSQESWAAITGELFF
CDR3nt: TGCGCCAGCAGCCAAGAGTCCTGGGCAGCGATCACCGGGGAGCTGTTTTTT

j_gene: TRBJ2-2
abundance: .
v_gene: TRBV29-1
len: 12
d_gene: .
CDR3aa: CSTRQNTGELFF
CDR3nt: TGCAGCACACGACAGAACACCGGGGAGCTGTTTTTT

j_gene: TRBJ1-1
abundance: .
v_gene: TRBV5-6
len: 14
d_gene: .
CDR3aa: CASSVGAQNTEAFF
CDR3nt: TGTGCCAGCAGCGTGGGGGCACAGAACACTGAAGCTTTCTTT

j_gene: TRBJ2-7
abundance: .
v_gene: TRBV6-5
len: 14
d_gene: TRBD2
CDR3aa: CASSDLAGNSEQYF
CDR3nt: TGTGCCAGCAGTGACCTAGCGGGAAATTCCGAGCAGTACTTC

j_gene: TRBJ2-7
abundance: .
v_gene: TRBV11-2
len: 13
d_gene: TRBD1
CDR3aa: CASSLAGGHEQYF
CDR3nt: TGTGCCAGCAGCTTAGCAGGGGGACACGAGCAGTACTTC

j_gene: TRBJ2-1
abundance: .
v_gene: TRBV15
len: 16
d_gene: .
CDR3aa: CATRPSGSSTNNEQFF
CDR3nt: TGTGCCACCAGACCTTCCGGGTCGTCTACGAATAATGAGCAGTTCTTC

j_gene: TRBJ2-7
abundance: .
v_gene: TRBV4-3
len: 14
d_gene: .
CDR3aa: CASSQGTSSYEQYF
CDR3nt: TGCGCCAGCAGCCAGGGGACAAGCTCCTACGAGCAGTACTTC

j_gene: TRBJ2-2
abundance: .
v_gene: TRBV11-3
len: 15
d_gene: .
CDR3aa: CASSDPGQNTGELFF
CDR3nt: TGTGCCAGCAGCGACCCGGGACAGAACACCGGGGAGCTGTTTTTT

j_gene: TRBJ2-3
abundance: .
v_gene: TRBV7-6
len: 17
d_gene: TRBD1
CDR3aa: CASSYPGQGMEEDTQYF
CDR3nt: TGTGCCAGCAGTTATCCGGGACAGGGGATGGAAGAAGATACGCAGTATTTT

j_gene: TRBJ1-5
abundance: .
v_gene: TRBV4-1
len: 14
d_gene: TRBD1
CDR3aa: CASSQEGDSQPQHF
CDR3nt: TGCGCCAGCAGCCAAGAGGGGGACAGTCAGCCCCAGCATTTT

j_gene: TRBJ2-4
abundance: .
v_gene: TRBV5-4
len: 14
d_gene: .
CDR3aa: CASRDTPMENIQYF
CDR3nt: TGTGCCAGCCGGGACACCCCTATGGAAAACATTCAGTACTTC